The rows below give T cell receptor beta chains drawn from one sample of a study of beta chain features in type 1 diabetes. Sequencing used immunoSEQ multiplex PCR; TCRdb keeps in-frame clones, though not all of them. Of 680,000 or so clones listed, around 15% were seen once; the top ten hold 0.022%. Sequencing used naive CD4+ T cells from blood. The receptors were sampled from a man between 18 and 35 years old with type 1 diabetes. Both conserved end residues are part of each CDR3. A D gene is named only where the DNA matches it firmly. Clone size is not always given. Where it is, it says once, few, many or a class for expanded clones.

d_gene: .; v_gene: TRBV2; abundance: .; j_gene: TRBJ1-2; CDR3aa: CASSEGSGRDGYTF; CDR3nt: TGTGCCAGCAGTGAAGGGTCAGGTAGAGATGGCTACACCTTC
d_gene: .; v_gene: TRBV27; abundance: few; j_gene: TRBJ1-5; CDR3aa: CASSSLSDGTVYSNQPQHF; CDR3nt: TGTGCCAGCAGTTCATTGTCGGACGGAACTGTCTATAGCAATCAGCCCCAGCATTTT
d_gene: TRBD1; v_gene: TRBV27; abundance: .; j_gene: TRBJ2-7; CDR3aa: CASSSPGQSYEQYF; CDR3nt: TGTGCCAGCAGTTCGCCGGGACAGTCCTACGAGCAGTACTTC
d_gene: TRBD1; v_gene: TRBV2; abundance: few; j_gene: TRBJ2-6; CDR3aa: CASSKIKQGSATGANVLTF; CDR3nt: TGTGCCAGCAGTAAAATAAAACAGGGGTCCGCTACTGGGGCCAACGTCCTGACTTTC
d_gene: .; v_gene: TRBV6-6; abundance: few; j_gene: TRBJ1-1; CDR3aa: CASSYSTLRTEAFF; CDR3nt: TGTGCCAGCAGTTACTCGACCCTGCGCACTGAAGCTTTCTTT
d_gene: .; v_gene: TRBV30; abundance: .; j_gene: TRBJ1-1; CDR3aa: CAWNPMGHTEAFF; CDR3nt: TGTGCCTGGAACCCAATGGGACACACTGAAGCTTTCTTT
d_gene: .; v_gene: TRBV13; abundance: .; j_gene: TRBJ2-6; CDR3aa: CASSGLAEIHSGANVLTF; CDR3nt: TGTGCCAGCAGCGGTTTGGCAGAAATCCACTCTGGGGCCAACGTCCTGACTTTC
d_gene: .; v_gene: TRBV2; abundance: few; j_gene: TRBJ2-2; CDR3aa: CASTRGDRTGELFF; CDR3nt: TGTGCCAGCACTAGGGGAGACAGGACCGGGGAGCTGTTTTTT
d_gene: .; v_gene: TRBV13; abundance: few; j_gene: TRBJ1-1; CDR3aa: CASSPGRSEAFF; CDR3nt: TGTGCCAGCAGCCCTGGACGCTCTGAAGCTTTCTTT
d_gene: .; v_gene: TRBV7-9; abundance: few; j_gene: TRBJ1-3; CDR3aa: CASRESSGNTIYF; CDR3nt: TGTGCCAGCAGGGAGAGCTCTGGAAACACCATATATTTT
d_gene: .; v_gene: TRBV5-1; abundance: .; j_gene: TRBJ2-7; CDR3aa: CASSLGQFYEQYF; CDR3nt: TGCGCCAGCAGCTTGGGGCAGTTCTACGAGCAGTACTTC